A single sample is the source of the 32 T cell receptor beta chains below, sequenced in a study of cytomegalovirus exposure and HLA in healthy donors. A multiplex PCR was run with 60 Vbeta primers and 13 Jbeta primers. TCRdb keeps only in-frame clones here, not all; method: immunoSEQ multiplex PCR. The profile shows around 100,000 clones, roughly 85% of them singletons. Sequenced input: PBMCs. Every receptor here comes from a woman in her thirties or forties in good health and CMV-seronegative.

The chain has TRBV2 and TRBJ2-7; 9 positions agree with TRBD1. CDR1 and CDR2 (germline): SNHLY, FYNNEI. V lost 7 bases, J lost 4 bases, and 8 bases stayed unmatched. This CDR3 has 14 amino acids. This chain's CDR3 is CASNMEQGAYEQYF. The DNA of the CDR3 is TGTGCCAGCAACATGGAACAGGGGGCGTACGAGCAGTACTTC.

This clone was picked up one time. The V gene is TRBV6-1, the J gene TRBJ2-1; 11 nucleotides agree with TRBD2. Per germline, CDR1 MNHNS and CDR2 SASEGT. Trimming removed 4 bases from V and 2 bases from J; junction bases left unmatched: 7. The CDR3 spans 17 residues. As DNA, the CDR3 is TGTGCCAGCAGTGCCTTGGGGACTAGCGGAGCCTACAATGAGCAGTTCTTC. This translates into CASSALGTSGAYNEQFF.

The CDR3 is CASSLYSNEQFF. The CDR3 DNA follows: TGTGCCAGCAGCTTGTACTCGAATGAGCAGTTCTTC. V and J are TRBV5-6 and TRBJ2-1; D is undetermined. Germline assignment: CDR1 SGHDT and CDR2 YYEEEE. The CDR3 has 12 amino acids. V was pared by 1 base and J by 7 bases, with 6 bases between. Filled out from reference TRBV5-6 and TRBJ2-1, the complete variable domain reads DAGVTQSPTHLIKTRGQQVTLRCSPKSGHDTVSWYQQALGQGPQFIFQYYEEEERQRGNFPDRFSGHQFPNYSSELNVNALLLGDSALYLCASSLYSNEQFFGPGTRLTVL.

The chain is built from TRBV18 and TRBJ2-2, with unresolved D. Trimming removed 0 bases from V and 5 bases from J, with 10 bases in between. The length of the CDR3 is 15 residues. The germline V gene encodes CDR1 KGHSH and CDR2 LQKENI. The DNA of the CDR3 is TGTGCCAGCTCACCACCGGTGGGCCGAACCGGGGAGCTGTTTTTT. Protein product: CASSPPVGRTGELFF.

V usage is TRBV5-1 and J usage is TRBJ1-3; no reliable D call. CDR1 is SGHRS and CDR2 is YFSETQ in the germline V gene. The CDR3 is made up of 14 amino acids. The V end was cut by 0 bases, the J end by 1 base, with 5 bases between. The CDR3 DNA reads as TGCGCCAGCAGCTTGGACGGGTCTGGAAACACCATATATTTT. Residues: CASSLDGSGNTIYF.

This chain links TRBV6-1 with TRBJ1-1; D may be TRBD1 (6 bases). In germline, CDR1 is MNHNS, CDR2 SASEGT. The CDR3 spans 12 residues. V lost 7 bases to trimming and J lost 5 bases, with 11 bases between them. CDR3 sequence: CASNNRGTEAFF. CDR3 nucleotide sequence: TGTGCCAGCAATAATAGGGGGACTGAAGCTTTCTTT.

The chain has TRBV30 and TRBJ1-1; no firm D call. V was trimmed by 1 base and J by 2 bases, leaving 11 bases between them. The CDR3 contains 14 residues. Germline V gene data show CDR1 as GTSNPN and CDR2 as SVGIG (reference sequence). CDR3 bases: TGTGCCTGGAGTGGATGGGGAGCCAACACTGAAGCTTTCTTT. Translation: CAWSGWGANTEAFF.

The chain couples TRBV5-8 to TRBJ1-1; D is ambiguous. V was pared by 4 bases and J by 4 bases, with 17 bases between. The CDR3 consists of 15 residues. Germline V CDR1 and CDR2: SGHTS, YDEGEE. For the CDR3, the DNA is TGTGCCAGCAGCGACACAAGAGGGAGCACCACTGAAGCTTTCTTT. This translates into CASSDTRGSTTEAFF. The whole variable domain, remainder taken from reference TRBV5-8 and TRBJ1-1, is EAGVTQSPTHLIKTRGQQATLRCSPISGHTSVYWYQQALGLGLQFLLWYDEGEERNRGNFPPRFSGRQFPNYSSELNVNALELEDSALYLCASSDTRGSTTEAFFGQGTRLTVV.

This chain links TRBV5-1 with TRBJ2-5, with 13 bases matching TRBD2. The DNA end is more similar to TRBJ2-7, so the J call may be wrong. CDR1 SGHRS and CDR2 YFSETQ come from the germline V gene. This CDR3 has 17 amino acids. The CDR3 coding sequence is TGCGCCAGCAGCGGAAGACAGGGACTAGCGGGAAGCCACGAGCAGTACTTC. It is translated as CASSGRQGLAGSHEQYF.

The chain carries TRBV19 and TRBJ1-1; TRBD1 is a possible D gene (6 bases). Trimming pared 7 bases from V and 0 bases from J, leaving 12 bases between. This CDR3 has 14 residues. Germline CDR1 reads LNHDA; CDR2 reads SQIVND (reference sequence). The CDR3 sequence is CASIQGHMNTEAFF. The CDR3 bases are TGTGCCAGTATACAGGGACACATGAACACTGAAGCTTTCTTT.

The CDR3 loop reads CASSQDHRGPGNTIYF. CDR3 nucleotide sequence: TGCGCCAGCAGCCAAGATCATCGGGGTCCTGGAAACACCATATATTTT. The V call is TRBV4-3, the J call TRBJ1-3; D is ambiguous. The V gene lost 0 bases and the J gene lost 2 bases, with 11 bases spanning the gap. There are 16 residues in the CDR3. Per germline, CDR1 LGHNA and CDR2 YSLEER.

This clone was found once. V is TRBV14 and J is TRBJ1-2, with a possible D match to TRBD1 (5 bases). Germline-derived CDR1 and CDR2 are SGHDN and FVKESK. CDR3 length: 16 amino acids. Trimming pared 0 bases from V and 8 bases from J, leaving 19 bases between. As DNA, the CDR3 is TGTGCCAGCAGCCAAGACCCTCCCGGGGGATCTTGGGGCTACACCTTC. It encodes CASSQDPPGGSWGYTF. The variable domain in full, completed from reference TRBV14 and TRBJ1-2, reads EAGVTQFPSHSVIEKGQTVTLRCDPISGHDNLYWYRRVMGKEIKFLLHFVKESKQDESGMPNNRFLAERTGGTYSTLKVQPAELEDSGVYFCASSQDPPGGSWGYTFGSGTRLTVV.

In this sample, this clone turned up a few times. The J gene is TRBJ2-1, the V gene TRBV5-8; tentatively, D is TRBD1 (7 bases). Germline-derived CDR1 and CDR2 are SGHTS and YDEGEE. This CDR3 contains 15 residues. Trimming pared 1 base from V and 3 bases from J, leaving 11 bases between. CDR3 region: CASSLFRGDYNEQFF. The CDR3 region has the DNA TGTGCCAGCAGCTTGTTCAGGGGGGACTACAATGAGCAGTTCTTC.

The V gene is TRBV28, the J gene TRBJ1-5, with a tentative D call TRBD1 (5 bases). CDR1 and CDR2 (germline): MDHEN, SYDVKM. V was pared by 7 bases and J by 2 bases, with 15 bases between. This CDR3 has 15 residues. Here the CDR3 DNA reads TGTGCCAGCATCCCTTCGGGGGGACGCAATCAGCCCCAGCATTTT. Its protein product is CASIPSGGRNQPQHF.

The rearrangement joins TRBV10-3 to TRBJ2-5; 8 nucleotides line up with TRBD1. The CDR3 is 15 amino acids. V dropped 5 bases and J dropped 5; count of bases not matched to a gene: 10. Germline V lookup: CDR1 ENHRY, CDR2 SYGVKD. The CDR3 DNA reads as TGTGCCATCAGTCGGGGACAGGTCCCAGGGGAGACCCAGTACTTC. It encodes CAISRGQVPGETQYF.

CDR3 bases: TGTGCCAGCAGCTTGGTGTGGCAGGGGGTCTATCAGCCCCAGCATTTT. Residues: CASSLVWQGVYQPQHF. J is TRBJ1-5 and V is TRBV5-5; 7 nucleotides line up with TRBD1. The V and J ends lost 0 bases and 5 bases, in that order; junction bases with no gene match: 8. The CDR3 covers 16 residues. From germline, CDR1 is SGHKS and CDR2 YYEKEE (reference sequence). The variable domain in full, completed from reference TRBV5-5 and TRBJ1-5, reads DAGVTQSPTHLIKTRGQQVTLRCSPISGHKSVSWYQQVLGQGPQFIFQYYEKEERGRGNFPDRFSARQFPNYSSELNVNALLLGDSALYLCASSLVWQGVYQPQHFGDGTRLSIL.

The V call is TRBV5-5, the J call TRBJ2-7; 11 bases align to TRBD2. Germline V lookup: CDR1 SGHKS, CDR2 YYEKEE (reference sequence). This CDR3 is built from 15 residues. V lost 0 bases to trimming and J lost 6 bases; unmatched junction nucleotides: 5. The DNA of the CDR3 is TGTGCCAGCAGCTTGGTACTAGCGGGAGCGGCCGAGCAGTACTTC. Amino acids: CASSLVLAGAAEQYF.

The chain recombines TRBV10-3 with TRBJ2-5, with a possible D match to TRBD2 (6 bases). Germline V gene lookup returns CDR1 ENHRY and CDR2 SYGVKD. The CDR3 extends over 12 amino acids. Trimming shortened V by 6 bases and J by 2 bases, and 7 bases separated the two germline ends. CDR3 region: CAIRGLQETQYF. In nucleotides, the CDR3 is TGTGCCATCAGAGGACTACAAGAGACCCAGTACTTC.

This clone appeared a single time. The V gene is TRBV7-2, the J gene TRBJ2-7; maybe TRBD2 (5 bases). The CDR3 has 15 residues. The ends were cut back, 5 bases at V and 2 bases at J, with 16 bases in the middle. Germline assignment: CDR1 SGHTA and CDR2 FQGNSA. The CDR3: CASSEVIANTYEQYF. The CDR3 coding sequence is TGTGCCAGCAGCGAAGTCATAGCGAATACCTACGAGCAGTACTTC.

This chain joins TRBV19 and TRBJ1-1; D gene unclear. The germline V and J ends were trimmed by 5 bases and 0 bases, with 10 bases remaining between them. Germline V CDR1 and CDR2: LNHDA, SQIVND (reference sequence). CDR3 length: 14 amino acids. The CDR3 coding sequence is TGTGCCAGTAGTGCGACACAGTTGAACACTGAAGCTTTCTTT. It codes for CASSATQLNTEAFF.

This chain joins TRBV4-3 and TRBJ2-1; TRBD1 agrees at 10 bases. CDR3 size: 15 residues. With V trimmed by 3 bases and J by 6 bases, 5 bases remained unmatched. Germline V gene data show CDR1 as LGHNA and CDR2 as YSLEER. In nucleotides, the CDR3 is TGCGCCAGCAGCCAGGATAGGACAGGGGGCAATGAGCAGTTCTTC. Its protein product is CASSQDRTGGNEQFF.

This clone was detected a few times. J is TRBJ1-5 and V is TRBV28; the match to TRBD1 covers 7 bases. Losses at the gene ends were 6 bases for V and 6 bases for J; bases not matched to a gene: 17. The germline gives CDR1 MDHEN, CDR2 SYDVKM. This CDR3 has 17 residues. CDR3: CASSPDKIDRDGQPQHF. CDR3 DNA sequence: TGTGCCAGCAGCCCGGACAAGATAGACAGGGATGGTCAGCCCCAGCATTTT.

This chain uses TRBV4-1 with TRBJ2-7; D is perhaps TRBD1 (5 bases). CDR1 and CDR2 from the germline V gene are MGHRA and YSYEKL. V was cut by 5 bases and J by 0 bases, with 8 bases left in between. This CDR3 is built from 13 residues. CDR3 in DNA: TGCGCCAGCAGCAAACAGGACTCCTACGAGCAGTACTTC. Protein sequence: CASSKQDSYEQYF.

The V call is TRBV18, the J call TRBJ1-1, with D hard to call. Trimming left V 3 bases short and J 1 base short, with 9 bases between. The length of the CDR3 is 14 residues. Germline V gene sequence: CDR1 KGHSH, CDR2 LQKENI. This CDR3 reads CASSPLAGNTEAFF. CDR3 bases: TGTGCCAGCTCACCCCTGGCAGGGAACACTGAAGCTTTCTTT.

This clone was found a few times. V gene TRBV6-5 combines with J gene TRBJ1-6; possibly TRBD1 for D (5 bases). Germline V lookup: CDR1 MNHEY, CDR2 SVGAGI. The CDR3 contains 16 residues. The V gene lost 0 bases and the J gene lost 7 bases, with 13 bases spanning the gap. The CDR3 nucleotides are TGTGCCAGCAGTTACTCGTCGACAGTGGGAAATTCACCCCTCCACTTT. Residues: CASSYSSTVGNSPLHF.

V and J are TRBV30 and TRBJ1-1; D is unclear. Trimming cost V 2 bases and J 5 bases, with 12 bases left between them. Per germline, CDR1 GTSNPN and CDR2 SVGIG (reference sequence). The CDR3 extends over 13 amino acids. CDR3 region: CAWSRSAGTEAFF. For the CDR3, the DNA is TGTGCCTGGAGTCGGTCCGCGGGAACTGAAGCTTTCTTT.

This clone has a handful of counts. V and J are TRBV12-5 and TRBJ1-1, with TRBD1 as a possible D gene (5 bases). The V gene lost 1 base and the J gene lost 0 bases, with 12 bases spanning the gap. The CDR3 has 16 residues. Germline V lookup: CDR1 LGHNT, CDR2 FRNRAP. The CDR3 DNA is TGTGCTAGTGGTTTGGGTTTGGGGGGGGTGAACACTGAAGCTTTCTTT. It codes for CASGLGLGGVNTEAFF.

The chain couples TRBV7-8 to TRBJ1-2; no firm D call. The ends were cut back, 1 base at V and 3 bases at J, with 12 bases in the middle. The CDR3 runs 15 residues. In germline, CDR1 is SGHVS, CDR2 FQNEAQ. The CDR3 spells CASSLDGVMDYGYTF. The DNA for the CDR3 is TGTGCCAGCAGCTTAGACGGGGTGATGGACTATGGCTACACCTTC.

This clone was observed a single time. The V gene is TRBV14, the J gene TRBJ2-1; 12 positions match TRBD2. Germline-derived CDR1 and CDR2 are SGHDN and FVKESK. The CDR3 sequence is 17 residues long. Germline trimming cut 4 bases from V and 4 bases from J; bases unmatched to any gene: 8. The CDR3 here is CASSPASGRAEYNEQFF. Here the CDR3 DNA reads TGTGCCAGCAGCCCCGCTAGCGGGAGGGCTGAATACAATGAGCAGTTCTTC.

The chain joins TRBV15 to TRBJ1-1, with no clear D. Trimming cost V 2 bases and J 0 bases, with 4 bases left between them. Germline V gene sequence: CDR1 LNHNV, CDR2 YYDKDF (reference sequence). CDR3 length: 13 residues. The CDR3 DNA is TGTGCCACCAGCAGAAGAGTGAACACTGAAGCTTTCTTT. Protein: CATSRRVNTEAFF. The entire variable domain, with the rest obtained from reference TRBV15 and TRBJ1-1, is as follows: DAMVIQNPRYQVTQFGKPVTLSCSQTLNHNVMYWYQQKSSQAPKLLFHYYDKDFNNEADTPDNFQSRRPNTSFCFLDIRSPGLGDTAMYLCATSRRVNTEAFFGQGTRLTVV.

In DNA, the CDR3 is TGTGCCAGTAGTGCCACTAGCGGATCCTACAATGAGCAGTTCTTC. Its translation: CASSATSGSYNEQFF. J is TRBJ2-1 and V is TRBV19; 8 nucleotides align to TRBD2. Germline V CDR1 and CDR2: LNHDA, SQIVND (reference sequence). This CDR3 has 15 amino acids. The J segment lost 1 base and the V segment lost 5 bases, leaving 4 bases of the junction unmatched.

DNA for the CDR3: TGTGCCAGCAGCTCCGGGACACCGCGTTTGGACCAGTACTTC. Translated: CASSSGTPRLDQYF. V and J are TRBV7-2 and TRBJ2-5, with D perhaps TRBD1 (6 bases). The length of the CDR3 is 14 residues. Germline values: CDR1 SGHTA, CDR2 FQGNSA. Trimming took 4 bases from V and 10 from J, leaving 19 bases between them. The whole variable domain, remainder taken from reference TRBV7-2 and TRBJ2-5, is GAGVSQSPSNKVTEKGKDVELRCDPISGHTALYWYRQSLGQGLEFLIYFQGNSAPDKSGLPSDRFSAERTGGSVSTLTIQRTQQEDSAVYLCASSSGTPRLDQYFGPGTRLLVL.